The clone carrying this TCR beta chain showed up many times. Its antigen is undetermined. The sample is drawn from a study of regulatory T cells in long-lasting Graves disease. Study summary: The criterion for persistent Graves' disease was over 5 years of antithyroid drugs with positive TSH receptor antibodies.

Sequencing libraries for TCR beta were prepared with iRepertoire HTBI primers and Arm-PCR of CDR3 regions. TCRdb itself ran the multiplex PCR reads through MiXCR, one entry per CDR3 protein. The sample lists 600,000 to 800,000 distinct CDR3 sequences; around 30% were seen once. Whole-study results and caveats: Persistent patients shared some 2,500 public clonotypes among themselves. Newly diagnosed patients shared fewer, at some 900. TRBV28, TRBJ1-2 and TRBJ2-5 were segments that persistent disease favored.

V lost 6 bases and J 5 bases, leaving 19 bases between the germline ends. This CDR3 is 15 amino acids long. Time point meaning: persistent/refractory GD, antithyroid drugs over 5 years with positive TRAb. Researchers made the TCR library from RNA that was extracted from PBMCs. From each patient, approximately 9 milliliters of peripheral blood was drawn and collected into an EDTA anticoagulant tube. The sample in question was peripheral blood mononuclear cells (PBMCs), obtained when the disease was refractory, from a patient treated with antithyroid drugs. The chain links TRBV12-3 or TRBV12-4 to TRBJ1-2; TRBD1 might be the D (6 bases). This sequence was found in a female donor with Graves disease. CDR3 residues: CASRPDRLPFYGYTF. The CDR3 DNA is TGTGCCAGCAGACCAGACAGGCTACCTTTTTATGGCTACACCTTC.